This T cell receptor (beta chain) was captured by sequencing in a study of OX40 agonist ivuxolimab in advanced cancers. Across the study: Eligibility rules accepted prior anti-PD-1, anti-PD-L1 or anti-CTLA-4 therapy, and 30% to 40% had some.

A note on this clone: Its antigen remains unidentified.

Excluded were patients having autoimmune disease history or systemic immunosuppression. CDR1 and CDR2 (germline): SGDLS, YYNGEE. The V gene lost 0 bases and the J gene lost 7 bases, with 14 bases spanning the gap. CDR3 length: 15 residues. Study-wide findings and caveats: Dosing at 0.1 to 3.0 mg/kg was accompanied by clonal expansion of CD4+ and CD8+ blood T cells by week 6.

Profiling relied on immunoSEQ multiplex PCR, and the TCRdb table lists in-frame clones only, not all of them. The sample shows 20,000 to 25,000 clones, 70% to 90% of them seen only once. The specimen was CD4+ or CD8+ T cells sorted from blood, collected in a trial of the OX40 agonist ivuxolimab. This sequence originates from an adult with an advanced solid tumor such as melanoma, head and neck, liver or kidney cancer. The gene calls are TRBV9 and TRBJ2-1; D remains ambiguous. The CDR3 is CASSVGGVDWNEQFF. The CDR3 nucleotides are TGTGCCAGCAGCGTAGGAGGTGTTGACTGGAATGAGCAGTTCTTC.